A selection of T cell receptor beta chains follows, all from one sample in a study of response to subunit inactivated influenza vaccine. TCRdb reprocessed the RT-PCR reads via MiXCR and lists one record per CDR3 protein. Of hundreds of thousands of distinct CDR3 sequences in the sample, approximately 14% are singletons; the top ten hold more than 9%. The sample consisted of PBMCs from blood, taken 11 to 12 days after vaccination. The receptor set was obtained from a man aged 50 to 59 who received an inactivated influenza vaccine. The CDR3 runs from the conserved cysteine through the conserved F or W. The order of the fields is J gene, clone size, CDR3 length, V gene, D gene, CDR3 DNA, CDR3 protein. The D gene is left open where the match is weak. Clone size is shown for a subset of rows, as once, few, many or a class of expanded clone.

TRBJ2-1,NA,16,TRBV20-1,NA,TGCAGTGCTAGAGATTTCAGGAGCGGCCCCTACAATGAGCAGTTCTTC,CSARDFRSGPYNEQFF
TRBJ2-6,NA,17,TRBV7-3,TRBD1,TGTGCCAGCAGCGCGGGACAGGGGGGCGCTGGGGCCAACGTCCTGACTTTC,CASSAGQGGAGANVLTF
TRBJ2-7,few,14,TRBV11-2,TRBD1,TGTGCCAGCAGCTTAGGGACAGGCCAGCTCGAGCAGTACTTC,CASSLGTGQLEQYF
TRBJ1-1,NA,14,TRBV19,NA,TGTGCCAGTAGTATAGAGGGCAGGGGAACTGAAGCTTTCTTT,CASSIEGRGTEAFF
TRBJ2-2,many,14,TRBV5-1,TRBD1,TGCGCCAGCAGCCGGGGACAGGCGGAGGAGGAGCTGTTTTTT,CASSRGQAEEELFF
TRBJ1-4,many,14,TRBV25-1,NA,TGTGCCAGCAGCGTCGGGGGGTCTAATGAAAAACTGTTTTTT,CASSVGGSNEKLFF
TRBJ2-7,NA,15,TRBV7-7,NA,TGTGCCAGCAGCCCGGAGTATGGGGTAGCCTACGAGCAGTACTTC,CASSPEYGVAYEQYF
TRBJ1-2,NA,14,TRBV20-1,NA,TGCAGTGCTAGCCGGACAGCGACACGCTATGGCTACACCTTC,CSASRTATRYGYTF
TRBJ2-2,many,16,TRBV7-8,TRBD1,TGTGCCAGCAGCCTCATAGGGGGCTCGGGCACCGGGGAGCTGTTTTTT,CASSLIGGSGTGELFF
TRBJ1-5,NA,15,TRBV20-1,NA,TGCAGTGCCCTGACCCGAGAGGGCTACAATCAGCCCCAGCATTTT,CSALTREGYNQPQHF
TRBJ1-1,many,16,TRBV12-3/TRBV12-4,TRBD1,TGTGCCAGCAGTACCCTTGCAGGGGGAGGGTCATCTGAAGCTTTCTTT,CASSTLAGGGSSEAFF
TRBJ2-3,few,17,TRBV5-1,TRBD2,TGCGCCAGCAGCTCTAGACTAGCGGGGGGGCGATCAGATACGCAGTATTTT,CASSSRLAGGRSDTQYF
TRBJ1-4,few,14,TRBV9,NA,TGTGCCAGCAGCGTATCTGGGGTGGGTGAAAAACTGTTTTTT,CASSVSGVGEKLFF
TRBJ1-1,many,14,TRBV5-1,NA,TGCGCCAGCAGCTTGGCTAACACAGGAAACGAAGCTTTCTTT,CASSLANTGNEAFF
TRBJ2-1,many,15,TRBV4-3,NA,TGCGCCAGCAGCCAAGACAGGTCCTCCTACAATGAGCAGTTCTTC,CASSQDRSSYNEQFF
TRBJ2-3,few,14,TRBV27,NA,TGTGCCAGCAGCCCGGCAAGGGCCACAGATACGCAGTATTTT,CASSPARATDTQYF
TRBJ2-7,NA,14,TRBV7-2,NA,TGTGCCAGCAGCTTAGCGGGATCGTGGGGCGAGCAGTACTTC,CASSLAGSWGEQYF
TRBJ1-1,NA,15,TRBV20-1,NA,TGCAGTGCTAGTGACTTTAAGGCGCCGAACACTGAAGCTTTCTTT,CSASDFKAPNTEAFF
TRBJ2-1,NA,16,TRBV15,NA,TGTGCCACCAGCAGAGATCGGCAGCCACCCTACAATGAGCAGTTCTTC,CATSRDRQPPYNEQFF
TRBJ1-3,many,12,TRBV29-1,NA,TGCAGCGTTGTGGTTTTCGGAAACACCATATATTTT,CSVVVFGNTIYF
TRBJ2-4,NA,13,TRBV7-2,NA,TGTGCCAGCAGCCCTAACAGCGGAGGCATTCAGTACTTC,CASSPNSGGIQYF
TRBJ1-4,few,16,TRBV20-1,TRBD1,TGCAGTGCTGTAACCGGGACAGGAGCAACTAATGAAAAACTGTTTTTT,CSAVTGTGATNEKLFF
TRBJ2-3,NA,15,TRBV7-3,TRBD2,TGTGCCAGCAGCGCGGGACTAGCGGGATCCGATACGCAGTATTTT,CASSAGLAGSDTQYF